These 20 T cell receptor beta chains originate from one sample sequenced in a study of blood T cell repertoires in COVID-19. Sequenced by immunoSEQ multiplex PCR; TCRdb stores in-frame clones only, minus some. The table records a few hundred thousand clones, about 85% of them present only once. Sequencing was done on a sample of peripheral blood. Every receptor here comes from a woman aged 60-75 years who had recovered from COVID-19.

This clone has more than one count but fewer than ten. V usage is TRBV11-1 and J usage is TRBJ1-1, with 9 bases that match TRBD1. V was clipped by 2 bases and J by 5 bases; unmatched bases: 6. CDR1 is SGHAT, CDR2 FQDESV, per germline (reference sequence). The CDR3 totals 15 residues. The CDR3 reads CASSLFGTGITEAFF. CDR3 coding DNA: TGTGCCAGCAGCTTATTCGGGACAGGGATAACTGAAGCTTTCTTT.

The chain couples TRBV19 to TRBJ1-3; tentative D call: TRBD1 (6 bases). The germline CDR1 and CDR2 sequences are LNHDA and SQIVND (reference sequence). The length of the CDR3 is 14 residues. Trimming took off 6 bases at V and 0 bases at J, with 9 bases between the two ends. The CDR3 is CASRQGFSGNTIYF. The CDR3 DNA follows: TGTGCCAGTAGACAGGGCTTCTCTGGAAACACCATATATTTT.

The gene calls are TRBV5-4 and TRBJ2-5, with D perhaps matching TRBD2 (6 bases). V lost 4 bases and J 2 bases, leaving 18 bases between the germline ends. This CDR3 has 16 residues. Germline values: CDR1 SGHNT, CDR2 YYREEE (reference sequence). The CDR3 region is CASSAGTVRMQETQYF. CDR3 DNA sequence: TGTGCCAGCAGCGCGGGGACGGTCCGGATGCAAGAGACCCAGTACTTC.

V is TRBV5-4 and J is TRBJ2-1; TRBD1 is a possible D gene (6 bases). CDR1 and CDR2 (germline): SGHNT, YYREEE (reference sequence). Trimming left V 5 bases short and J 5 bases short, with 17 bases between. The CDR3 is 15 residues long. The CDR3 bases are TGTGCCAGCAGTCTCCCCTCAGGGGACCACAATGAGCAGTTCTTC. Translated, it gives CASSLPSGDHNEQFF.

The chain recombines TRBV19 with TRBJ1-3; D uncertain. In germline, CDR1 is LNHDA, CDR2 SQIVND (reference sequence). This CDR3 is built from 15 residues. V was cut by 3 bases and J by 0 bases, with 9 bases left in between. CDR3 bases: TGTGCCAGTAGTATGCTAGTCTCCTCTGGAAACACCATATATTTT. Residues: CASSMLVSSGNTIYF. Full variable domain (rest looked up from reference TRBV19 and TRBJ1-3): DGGITQSPKYLFRKEGQNVTLSCEQNLNHDAMYWYRQDPGQGLRLIYYSQIVNDFQKGDIAEGYSVSREKKESFPLTVTSAQKNPTAFYLCASSMLVSSGNTIYFGEGSWLTVV.

The chain carries TRBV19 and TRBJ2-1, with TRBD2 identical over 8 bases. The CDR3 runs to 15 residues. With 6 bases clipped from V and 10 bases from J, the junction kept 14 bases outside the gene matches. Per germline, CDR1 LNHDA and CDR2 SQIVND (reference sequence). Here the CDR3 DNA reads TGTGCCAGTAGCCCGGGGGGGGTTCGGGCTCCCGAGCAGTTCTTC. This translates into CASSPGGVRAPEQFF.

The chain employs TRBV30 and TRBJ1-2; 9 bases align to TRBD1. Germline V lookup: CDR1 GTSNPN, CDR2 SVGIG (reference sequence). The trim removed 0 bases at V and 8 bases at J, leaving 10 bases unmatched. The CDR3 loop spans 15 amino acids. CDR3 in DNA: TGTGCCTGGAGTGTCAGGGACAGGGTCGCGACGGGCTACACCTTC. Amino acids: CAWSVRDRVATGYTF.

This clone appeared once. The chain is built from TRBV13 and TRBJ2-2; 7 positions match TRBD1. CDR1 and CDR2 from the germline V gene are PRHDT and FYEKMQ (reference sequence). V lost 5 bases to trimming and J lost 6 bases; unmatched junction nucleotides: 6. The CDR3 extends over 14 amino acids. The CDR3 is CASSLLTGSGELFF. In DNA form, the CDR3 reads TGTGCCAGCAGCCTACTGACAGGGTCCGGGGAGCTGTTTTTT.

The chain links TRBV4-1 to TRBJ2-3; 8 bases align to TRBD2. Germline CDR1 is MGHRA and CDR2 is YSYEKL. V lost 2 bases to trimming and J lost 5 bases; unmatched junction nucleotides: 6. There are 15 residues in the CDR3. CDR3 loop: CASSQQSGGIDTQYF. CDR3 nucleotide sequence: TGCGCCAGCAGCCAACAGAGCGGGGGAATAGATACGCAGTATTTT.

This clone was counted a single time. The rearrangement joins TRBV4-1 to TRBJ2-5, with D possibly matching TRBD1 (6 bases). Germline V gene data show CDR1 as MGHRA and CDR2 as YSYEKL. V was clipped by 4 bases and J by 5 bases, with 17 bases between them. This CDR3 region has 15 residues. The CDR3 is CASSLGASLGETQYF. CDR3 nucleotide sequence: TGCGCCAGCAGCCTGGGGGCCTCCCTGGGGGAGACCCAGTACTTC.

CDR3: CSVVIRSTEAFF. The CDR3 region has the DNA TGCAGCGTTGTAATTAGAAGCACTGAAGCTTTCTTT. This chain links TRBV29-1 with TRBJ1-1; D gene unclear. V shed 4 bases and J shed 4 bases, with 10 bases lying between them. CDR1 and CDR2 from the germline V gene are SQVTM and ANQGSEA. The CDR3 covers 12 residues.

V and J are TRBV19 and TRBJ1-1; D is possibly TRBD1 (6 bases). Germline loops: CDR1 LNHDA, CDR2 SQIVND (reference sequence). CDR3 length: 14 residues. With 5 bases removed from V and 4 bases from J, the gap between germline ends came to 14 bases. The DNA for the CDR3 is TGTGCCAGTAGTGCAACAGGGATGGGCACTGAAGCTTTCTTT. Translating it yields CASSATGMGTEAFF.

The genes are TRBV5-1 and TRBJ2-3; TRBD2 agrees at 10 bases. The CDR3 spans 17 residues. Germline V CDR1 and CDR2: SGHRS, YFSETQ. The trim removed 1 base at V and 2 bases at J, leaving 7 bases unmatched. The CDR3 bases are TGCGCCAGCAGCTTGAAGCGGGGGGGTCCCTCCACAGATACGCAGTATTTT. Translation: CASSLKRGGPSTDTQYF.

The chain combines TRBV19 with TRBJ1-6; 8 bases match TRBD1. Germline values: CDR1 LNHDA, CDR2 SQIVND (reference sequence). The CDR3 is made up of 15 amino acids. V lost 3 bases to trimming and J lost 9 bases; unmatched junction nucleotides: 7. DNA of the CDR3: TGTGCCAGTAGTATTTCAGGGGGCTTTACTTCACCCCTCCACTTT. This sequence encodes CASSISGGFTSPLHF. Together with reference TRBV19 and TRBJ1-6, the CDR3 gives the full variable domain: DGGITQSPKYLFRKEGQNVTLSCEQNLNHDAMYWYRQDPGQGLRLIYYSQIVNDFQKGDIAEGYSVSREKKESFPLTVTSAQKNPTAFYLCASSISGGFTSPLHFGNGTRLTVT.

This chain links TRBV12-5 with TRBJ1-2; a weak D match, TRBD1 (6 bases). CDR3 length: 15 amino acids. V was pared by 2 bases and J by 2 bases, with 12 bases between. Germline CDR1 LGHNT, CDR2 FRNRAP. CDR3 coding DNA: TGTGCTAGTGGTTTGACCGGGACATACAACTATGGCTACACCTTC. Translated: CASGLTGTYNYGYTF.

V usage is TRBV2 and J usage is TRBJ1-4; D possibly corresponds to TRBD1 (5 bases). The germline gives CDR1 SNHLY, CDR2 FYNNEI. The V end was cut by 6 bases, the J end by 9 bases, with 23 bases between. The length of the CDR3 is 16 residues. CDR3 region: CASRTGLHRFDKKLFF. The CDR3 DNA reads as TGTGCCAGCAGAACAGGTCTCCATCGGTTTGACAAAAAACTGTTTTTT.

J is TRBJ2-1 and V is TRBV10-3; 13 bases map to TRBD2. Germline V gene sequence: CDR1 ENHRY, CDR2 SYGVKD. Trimming took 8 bases from V and 5 from J; bases not matched to a gene: 6. The CDR3 is made up of 15 amino acids. CDR3 residues: CAIGGLAGPNNEQFF. The CDR3 coding sequence is TGTGCCATCGGGGGACTAGCGGGGCCCAACAATGAGCAGTTCTTC.

The V and J genes are TRBV29-1 and TRBJ2-3, with 8 bases that match TRBD1. The CDR3 is 13 amino acids. V lost 4 bases to trimming and J lost 4 bases; unmatched junction nucleotides: 4. Germline V CDR1 and CDR2: SQVTM, ANQGSEA. Here the CDR3 reads CSVADRGADTQYF. CDR3 bases: TGCAGCGTTGCCGACAGGGGCGCAGATACGCAGTATTTT.

This clone appeared a few times. The J gene is TRBJ2-2, the V gene TRBV6-2 or TRBV6-3, with 7 bases identical to TRBD1. The CDR3 has 13 amino acids. The germline gives CDR1 MNHEY, CDR2 SVGEGT. The V and J ends lost 4 bases and 6 bases, in that order; junction bases with no gene match: 2. The CDR3 reads CASSFQGAGELFF. The CDR3 DNA reads TGTGCCAGCAGTTTTCAGGGGGCCGGGGAGCTGTTTTTT.

This clone showed up just once. V and J are TRBV14 and TRBJ1-2, with 11 bases aligning to TRBD1. J gave up 2 bases and V 3 bases, and 8 bases lay outside the gene matches. This CDR3 has 17 residues. CDR1 is SGHDN and CDR2 is FVKESK in the germline V gene. The CDR3 bases are TGTGCCAGCAGCCACGGACAGGGGGCGGCGAAAAACTATGGCTACACCTTC. Its translation: CASSHGQGAAKNYGYTF.